Sequencing of this T cell receptor beta chain was carried out in a study of identical twins. Study results and limitations: Conclusions were drawn cross-sectionally by statistical analysis, without following the same donors. The more abundant beta clonotypes in cord blood had fewer insertions, and memory repertoires did not show this. Out-of-frame alpha sequences common to twins were enriched for low generation probability.

A word on this clonotype: Its target is not known.

TCRdb used MiXCR to reprocess the 5' RACE reads, holding one entry per CDR3 protein. The sample records approximately 890,000 distinct CDR3 sequences, roughly 12% being singletons. This CDR3 has 18 amino acids. V was cut by 3 bases and J by 4 bases, with 18 bases left in between. The germline V gene encodes CDR1 KGHDR and CDR2 SFDVKD. These data also featured in a second study, about yellow fever vaccine responses in identical twins.

Material for sequencing was PBMCs. This chain uses TRBV24-1 with TRBJ2-6; D is perhaps TRBD1 or TRBD2 (5 bases each). This TCR was sampled from a woman younger than 35 in good health. The CDR3 region is CATSDPAGTGSGANVLTF. The CDR3, as DNA: TGTGCCACCAGTGATCCAGCCGGGACGGGTTCAGGGGCCAACGTCCTGACTTTC.